These T cell receptor beta chains were read from a single sample in a study of cytomegalovirus exposure and HLA in healthy donors. TCRdb's copy holds only in-frame clones and misses some; the assay was immunoSEQ multiplex PCR. This table holds 21,000 or so clones. Material: PBMCs. Receptors originate from a man in his fifties or sixties in good health and CMV-seropositive. Each CDR3 is given with its conserved first and last residue. The D gene is left open where the match is weak.

>TRBV5-1|-|TRBJ1-5
CASSPGLPGNQPQHF
TGCGCCAGCAGCCCGGGACTCCCAGGGAATCAGCCCCAGCATTTT
>TRBV29-1|-|TRBJ1-1
CSVELREGTEAFF
TGCAGCGTTGAATTAAGGGAGGGCACTGAAGCTTTCTTT
>TRBV19|-|TRBJ1-5
CASTPRADSNQPQHF
TGTGCCAGTACCCCGAGGGCGGATAGCAATCAGCCCCAGCATTTT
>TRBV29-1|TRBD2|TRBJ2-1
CSVEFLAGLNEQFF
TGCAGCGTTGAATTCCTAGCGGGACTCAATGAGCAGTTCTTC
>TRBV29-1|-|TRBJ1-2
CSVRPVTRAGDGYTF
TGCAGCGTTAGACCTGTAACGCGGGCCGGGGATGGCTACACCTTC
>TRBV28|-|TRBJ2-4
CASSPLRGLLAKNIQYF
TGTGCCAGCAGTCCCTTGCGGGGCCTACTAGCCAAAAACATTCAGTACTTC
>TRBV29-1|-|TRBJ2-1
CSAARGRDNEQFF
TGCAGCGCCGCTAGAGGGAGAGACAATGAGCAGTTCTTC
>TRBV27|TRBD2|TRBJ2-7
CASSQEGGPHEQYF
TGTGCCAGCAGTCAGGAGGGAGGGCCTCACGAGCAGTACTTC
>TRBV6-4|-|TRBJ1-2
CASSDFGNYGYTF
TGTGCCAGCAGTGATTTCGGTAACTATGGCTACACCTTC
>TRBV4-1|TRBD1|TRBJ1-1
CASSQGQGFIGNTEAFF
TGCGCCAGCAGCCAAGGACAGGGTTTCATAGGGAACACTGAAGCTTTCTTT
>TRBV29-1|TRBD1|TRBJ2-7
CSVTGGAIEQYF
TGCAGCGTGACAGGGGGGGCGATCGAGCAGTACTTC
>TRBV2|-|TRBJ2-7
CASRSGLPYEQYF
TGTGCCAGCAGATCAGGGTTGCCCTACGAGCAGTACTTC
>TRBV30|-|TRBJ1-1
CAWTTGAGTEAFF
TGTGCCTGGACGACAGGCGCCGGCACTGAAGCTTTCTTT
>TRBV10-3|-|TRBJ1-1
CAINARVNTEAFF
TGTGCCATCAATGCCCGGGTGAACACTGAAGCTTTCTTT
>TRBV5-1|-|TRBJ2-7
CASSLAQAGDEQYF
TGCGCCAGCAGCTTGGCTCAGGCTGGCGATGAGCAGTACTTC
>TRBV25-1|-|TRBJ1-2
CASSEYRGRGPGGYTF
TGTGCCAGCAGTGAATACAGGGGAAGGGGCCCGGGGGGCTACACCTTC
>TRBV30|TRBD2|TRBJ2-7
CAWSGLAGGPGYEQYF
TGTGCCTGGAGTGGTCTAGCGGGAGGGCCAGGCTACGAGCAGTACTTC
>TRBV19|-|TRBJ2-1
CASTFSPAGGYEQFF
TGTGCCAGTACCTTCAGCCCGGCAGGGGGGTATGAGCAGTTCTTC
>TRBV6-1|-|TRBJ2-1
CASLPEGGIIAEQFF
TGTGCCAGCCTACCCGAAGGGGGAATAATTGCTGAGCAGTTCTTC
>TRBV5-6|-|TRBJ2-1
CASSSVGGGEQFF
TGTGCCAGCAGCTCGGTAGGGGGGGGTGAGCAGTTCTTC
>TRBV7-6|-|TRBJ2-1
CASSRQQGNEQFF
TGTGCCAGCAGCCGACAACAGGGCAATGAGCAGTTCTTC
>TRBV4-1|-|TRBJ2-2
CASSHRGAGELFF
TGCGCCAGCAGCCATAGGGGTGCCGGGGAGCTGTTTTTT
>TRBV5-1|TRBD1|TRBJ2-5
CASSPGQGGETQYF
TGCGCCAGCAGCCCCGGACAGGGTGGGGAGACCCAGTACTTC
>TRBV4-2|TRBD2|TRBJ2-7
CASSQRTSGAYEQYF
TGTGCCAGCAGCCAGAGGACTAGCGGGGCTTACGAGCAGTACTTC
>TRBV30|TRBD1|TRBJ1-2
CAWSGGTGARGYTF
TGTGCCTGGAGTGGAGGGACAGGGGCAAGGGGCTACACCTTC
>TRBV19|-|TRBJ1-2
CASRLDRYDYGYTF
TGTGCCAGCCGGCTCGACAGATACGACTATGGCTACACCTTC
>TRBV5-1|TRBD2|TRBJ2-3
CASSSGTSGSTDTQYF
TGCGCCAGCAGCTCCGGGACTAGCGGAAGCACAGATACGCAGTATTTT
>TRBV15|TRBD1|TRBJ2-7
CATSRGQGALQGQYF
TGTGCCACCAGCAGAGGGCAGGGGGCCCTACAGGGGCAGTACTTC
>TRBV7-9|-|TRBJ2-5
CASSPSRRETQYF
TGTGCCAGCAGCCCTTCGCGCCGGGAGACCCAGTACTTC
>TRBV7-9|TRBD2|TRBJ2-1
CASSPMGGLGSHEQFF
TGTGCCAGCAGCCCCATGGGGGGACTAGGGTCCCATGAGCAGTTCTTC
>TRBV29-1|-|TRBJ1-1
CSLTSQGTEAFF
TGCAGCCTAACTTCCCAGGGCACTGAAGCTTTCTTT
>TRBV6-1|TRBD2|TRBJ2-7
CASSESGGSWYEQYF
TGTGCCAGCAGTGAATCTGGCGGGAGTTGGTACGAGCAGTACTTC
>TRBV5-1|-|TRBJ2-3
CASSLAAPGDTQYF
TGCGCCAGCAGCTTGGCTGCCCCCGGAGATACGCAGTATTTT